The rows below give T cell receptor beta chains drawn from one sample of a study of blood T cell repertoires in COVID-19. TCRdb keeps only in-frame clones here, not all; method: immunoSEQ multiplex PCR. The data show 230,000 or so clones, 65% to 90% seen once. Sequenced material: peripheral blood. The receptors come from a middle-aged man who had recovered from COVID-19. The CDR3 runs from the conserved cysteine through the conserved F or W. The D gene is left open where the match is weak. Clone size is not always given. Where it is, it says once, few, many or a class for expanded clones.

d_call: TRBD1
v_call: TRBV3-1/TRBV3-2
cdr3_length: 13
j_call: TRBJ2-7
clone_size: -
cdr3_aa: CASSPDRAREQYF
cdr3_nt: TGTGCCAGCAGCCCGGACAGGGCCCGAGAGCAGTACTTC

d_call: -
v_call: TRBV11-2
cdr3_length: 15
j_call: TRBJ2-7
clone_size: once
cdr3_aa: CASSIGLRSSYEQYF
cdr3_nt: TGTGCCAGCAGCATCGGACTGAGGAGCTCCTACGAGCAGTACTTC

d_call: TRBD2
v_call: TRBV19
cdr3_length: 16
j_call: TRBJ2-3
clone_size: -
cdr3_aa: CASRATSGLRTDTQYF
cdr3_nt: TGTGCCAGTAGAGCGACTAGCGGGCTTAGGACAGATACGCAGTATTTT

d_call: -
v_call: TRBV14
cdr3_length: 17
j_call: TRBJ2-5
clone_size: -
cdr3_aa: CASSFRLGAIGQETQYF
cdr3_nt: TGTGCCAGCAGCTTTAGGCTCGGAGCGATCGGGCAAGAGACCCAGTACTTC

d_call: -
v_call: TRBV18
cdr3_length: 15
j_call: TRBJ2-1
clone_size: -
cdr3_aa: CASSPPEGDRYEQFF
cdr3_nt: TGTGCCAGCTCACCACCTGAAGGGGATAGATATGAGCAGTTCTTC

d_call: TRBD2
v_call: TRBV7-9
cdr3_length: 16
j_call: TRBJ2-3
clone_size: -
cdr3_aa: CASSLASGSGPDTQYF
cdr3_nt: TGTGCCAGCAGCTTAGCGAGCGGGAGTGGGCCGGATACGCAGTATTTT

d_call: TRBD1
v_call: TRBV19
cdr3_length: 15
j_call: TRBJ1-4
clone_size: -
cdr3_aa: CASRTWTGTGEKLFF
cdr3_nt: TGTGCCAGTAGAACTTGGACAGGGACCGGGGAAAAACTGTTTTTT

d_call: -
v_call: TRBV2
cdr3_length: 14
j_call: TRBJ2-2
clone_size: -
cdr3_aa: CASSEGGLTGELFF
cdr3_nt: TGTGCCAGCAGTGAGGGGGGGCTTACCGGGGAGCTGTTTTTT

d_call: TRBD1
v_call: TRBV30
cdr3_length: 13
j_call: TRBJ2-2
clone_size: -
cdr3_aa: CAWGTGNTGELFF
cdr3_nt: TGTGCCTGGGGGACAGGGAACACCGGGGAGCTGTTTTTT

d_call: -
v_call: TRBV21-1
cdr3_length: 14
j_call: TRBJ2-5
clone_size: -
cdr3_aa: CASSNSEILGTQYF
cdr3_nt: TGTGCCAGCAGCAACTCGGAGATCCTCGGGACCCAGTACTTC

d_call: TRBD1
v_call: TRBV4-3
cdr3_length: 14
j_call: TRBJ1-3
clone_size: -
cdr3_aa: CASSPTGAGNTIYF
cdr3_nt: TGCGCCAGCAGCCCGACAGGGGCTGGAAACACCATATATTTT

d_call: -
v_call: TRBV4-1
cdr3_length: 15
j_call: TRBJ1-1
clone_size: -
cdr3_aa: CASSRYGETETEAFF
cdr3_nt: TGCGCCAGCAGTCGGTACGGTGAGACAGAAACTGAAGCTTTCTTT

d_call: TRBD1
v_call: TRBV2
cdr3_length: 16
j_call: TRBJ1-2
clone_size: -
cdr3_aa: CASSESWTGGLRGYTF
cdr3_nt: TGTGCCAGCAGTGAATCTTGGACAGGAGGGCTTAGGGGCTACACCTTC

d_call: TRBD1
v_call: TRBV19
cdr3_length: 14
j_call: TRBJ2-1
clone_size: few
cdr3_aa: CASSMYGTGREQFF
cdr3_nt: TGTGCCAGTAGTATGTATGGGACAGGGCGTGAGCAGTTCTTC

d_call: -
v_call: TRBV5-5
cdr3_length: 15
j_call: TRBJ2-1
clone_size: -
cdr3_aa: CASSAWGRQDNEQFF
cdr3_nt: TGTGCCAGCAGCGCGTGGGGCCGGCAAGACAATGAGCAGTTCTTC

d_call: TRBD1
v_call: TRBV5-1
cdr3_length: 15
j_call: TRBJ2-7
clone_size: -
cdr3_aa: CASSTGQGGNYEQYF
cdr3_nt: TGCGCCAGCAGCACGGGACAGGGGGGAAACTACGAGCAGTACTTC

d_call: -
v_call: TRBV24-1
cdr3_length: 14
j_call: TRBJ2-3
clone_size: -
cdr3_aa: CATSDRRGTDTQYF
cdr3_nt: TGTGCCACCAGTGACCGGAGGGGTACAGATACGCAGTATTTT

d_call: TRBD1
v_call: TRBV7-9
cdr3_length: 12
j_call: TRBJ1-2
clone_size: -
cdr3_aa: CASSLRGHGYTF
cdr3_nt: TGTGCCAGCAGCTTAAGGGGGCACGGCTACACCTTC

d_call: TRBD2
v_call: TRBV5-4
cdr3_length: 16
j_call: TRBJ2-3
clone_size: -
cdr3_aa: CASSPGGGGRTDTQYF
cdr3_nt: TGTGCCAGCTCCCCGGGGGGCGGGGGGCGCACAGATACGCAGTATTTT

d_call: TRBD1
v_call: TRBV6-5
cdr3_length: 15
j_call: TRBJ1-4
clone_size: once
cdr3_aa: CASSPPGQGREKLFF
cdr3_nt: TGTGCCAGCAGTCCTCCGGGACAGGGTCGTGAAAAACTGTTTTTT

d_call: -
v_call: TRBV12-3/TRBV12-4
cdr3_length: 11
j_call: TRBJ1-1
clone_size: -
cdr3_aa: CASSLTGEAFF
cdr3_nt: TGTGCCAGCAGTCTCACAGGGGAAGCTTTCTTT

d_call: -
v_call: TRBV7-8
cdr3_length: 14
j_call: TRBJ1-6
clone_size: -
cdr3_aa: CASSRTPGDSPLHF
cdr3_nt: TGTGCCAGCAGCCGGACCCCAGGTGATTCACCCCTCCACTTT

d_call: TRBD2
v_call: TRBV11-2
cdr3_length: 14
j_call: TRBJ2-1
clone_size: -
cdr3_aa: CASSPGLAYNEQFF
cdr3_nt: TGTGCCAGCAGCCCGGGACTAGCGTACAATGAGCAGTTCTTC

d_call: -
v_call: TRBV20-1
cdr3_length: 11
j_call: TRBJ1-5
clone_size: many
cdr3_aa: CSAREQGPQHF
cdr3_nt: TGCAGTGCTAGAGAGCAGGGGCCCCAGCATTTT

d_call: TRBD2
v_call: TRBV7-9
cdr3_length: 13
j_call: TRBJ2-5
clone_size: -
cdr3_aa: CASSSSGSETQYF
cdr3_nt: TGTGCCAGCAGCTCTAGCGGGAGTGAGACCCAGTACTTC

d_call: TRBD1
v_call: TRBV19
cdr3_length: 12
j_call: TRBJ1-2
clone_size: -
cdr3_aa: CASRQGAGGYTF
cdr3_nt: TGTGCCAGTAGACAGGGGGCGGGTGGCTACACCTTC

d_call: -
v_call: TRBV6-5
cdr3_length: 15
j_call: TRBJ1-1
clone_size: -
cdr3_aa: CASSYGRGWNTEAFF
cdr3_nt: TGTGCCAGCAGTTATGGTAGGGGCTGGAACACTGAAGCTTTCTTT

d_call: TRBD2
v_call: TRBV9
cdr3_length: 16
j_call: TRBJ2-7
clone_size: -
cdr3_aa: CASSVVKGAGIYEQYF
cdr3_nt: TGTGCCAGCAGCGTAGTAAAGGGAGCGGGGATCTACGAGCAGTACTTC

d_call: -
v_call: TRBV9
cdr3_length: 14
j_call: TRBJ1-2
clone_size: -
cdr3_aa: CASSVGGANYGYTF
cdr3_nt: TGTGCCAGCAGCGTAGGGGGGGCTAACTATGGCTACACCTTC